The 23 T cell receptor beta chains below all came from one sample that was sequenced in a study of tumor-infiltrating lymphocytes in glioblastoma multiforme. Three nested ARM-PCR rounds with V-beta and C-beta primers built TCRB libraries. In TCRdb, the multiplex PCR reads were re-called with MiXCR into one record per CDR3 protein. The repertoire includes more than 13,000 distinct CDR3 sequences, approximately 71% of them detected once, and roughly 52% sits in the top ten. The material sequenced was brain tumor tissue. The receptors were sampled from a male donor with glioblastoma.

The chain combines TRBV11-2 with TRBJ2-2; no clear D gene. This CDR3 comprises 20 residues. Germline V gives CDR1 SGHAT, CDR2 FQNNGV. Between the trimmed V and J ends, which lost 7 bases and 12 bases, there was a span of 39 bases. CDR3 amino acids: CASTPSFGQGLVVNTRQLFF. For the CDR3, the DNA is TGTGCCAGCACCCCCTCATTCGGCCAAGGGCTAGTGGTAAACACCCGGCAGCTGTTTTTT.

The chain couples TRBV5-1 to TRBJ2-2; D ambiguous. V was cut by 0 bases and J by 6 bases, with 15 bases left in between. CDR3 length: 16 residues. CDR1 and CDR2 from the germline V gene are SGHRS and YFSETQ. The DNA for the CDR3 is TGCGCCAGCAGCTTGGGACTGGCGCGAGTTTCCGGGGAGCTGTTTTTT. Protein: CASSLGLARVSGELFF.

The V gene is TRBV6-2 or TRBV6-3, the J gene TRBJ2-7; TRBD2 is a possible D gene (5 bases). The V end lost 7 bases, the J end lost 6 bases, and 13 bases lay between the germline ends. Per the germline V gene, CDR1 is MNHEY and CDR2 is SVGEGT. The length of the CDR3 is 12 residues. The CDR3 loop is CASTPGYLEQYF. The CDR3 nucleotides are TGTGCCAGCACCCCGGGGTACCTCGAGCAGTACTTC.

Here the CDR3 reads CASSLVAGGEQYF. The CDR3 DNA reads TGCGCCAGCAGCTTGGTGGCGGGAGGCGAGCAGTACTTC. J is TRBJ2-7 and V is TRBV5-1; 8 bases map to TRBD2. This CDR3 has 13 residues. Germline loops: CDR1 SGHRS, CDR2 YFSETQ. The V gene end was trimmed by 0 bases and the J gene end by 6 bases; junction bases not matched to a gene: 2. Combining the CDR3 with reference TRBV5-1 and TRBJ2-7 gives the whole variable domain KAGVTQTPRYLIKTRGQQVTLSCSPISGHRSVSWYQQTPGQGLQFLFEYFSETQRNKGNFPGRFSGRQFSNSRSEMNVSTLELGDSALYLCASSLVAGGEQYFGPGTRLTVT.

The chain has TRBV29-1 and TRBJ1-6; possible D gene TRBD1, 5 bases. The V and J ends lost 4 bases and 8 bases respectively, with 12 bases between them. Germline lookup yields CDR1 SQVTM and CDR2 ANQGSEA. The CDR3 contains 13 residues. The CDR3 nucleotides read TGCAGCGTTGCATTCGGGGCGGATTCACCCCTCCACTTT. Translating it yields CSVAFGADSPLHF.

As to this clonotype: Sequence at one end of the junction differs from germline and may be a read error. The CDR3 region has the DNA TGTGCCAGCAGCTTAATCAGGCATAATTCTTGGGTCTATGGCTACGCCTTC. This translates into CASSLIRHNSWVYGYAF. The V and J genes are TRBV11-3 and TRBJ1-2; no reliable D call. The CDR3 extends over 17 amino acids. Per germline, CDR1 SGHNT and CDR2 YENEEA.

This clonotype was found a few times. At one of its ends the junction is not consistent with the germline gene, which may arise from a read error. V gene TRBV6-1 combines with J gene TRBJ2-2, with D possibly being TRBD2 (6 bases). This CDR3 region has 16 residues. CDR1 MNHNS and CDR2 SASEGT come from the germline V gene. Here the CDR3 reads CTSSEYGAGITGELFF. CDR3 coding DNA: TGTACCAGCAGTGAATACGGGGCGGGAATCACCGGGGAGCTGTTTTTT.

The chain carries TRBV11-1 and TRBJ2-2; 8 bases fit TRBD1. Germline-derived CDR1 and CDR2 are SGHAT and FQDESV (reference sequence). The trim removed 6 bases at V and 3 bases at J, leaving 6 bases unmatched. This CDR3 spans 15 amino acids. Here the CDR3 reads CASRSGTGHTGELFF. The CDR3 DNA reads as TGTGCCAGCAGATCCGGGACAGGCCACACCGGGGAGCTGTTTTTT.

The chain joins TRBV11-2 to TRBJ2-2; TRBD1 matches 7 bases. V gave up 4 bases and J gave up 1 base; unmatched junction bases: 3. The CDR3 has 15 residues. Germline lookup yields CDR1 SGHAT and CDR2 FQNNGV. The CDR3 DNA reads TGTGCCAGCAGCTACGGGACAGAGAACACCGGGGAGCTGTTTTTT. Protein product: CASSYGTENTGELFF.

The genes are TRBV11-3 and TRBJ1-2; no clear D. CDR3 length equals 17 residues. Per germline, CDR1 SGHNT and CDR2 YENEEA. V was cut by 2 bases and J by 4 bases, with 20 bases left in between. The CDR3 protein is CASSLIRHNSWVYGYTF. CDR3 nucleotide sequence: TGTGCCAGCAGCTTAATCAGGCATAATTCTTGGGTCTATGGCTACACCTTC. The whole variable domain, remainder taken from reference TRBV11-3 and TRBJ1-2, is EAGVVQSPRYKIIEKKQPVAFWCNPISGHNTLYWYLQNLGQGPELLIRYENEEAVDDSQLPKDRFSAERLKGVDSTLKIQPAELGDSAVYLCASSLIRHNSWVYGYTFGSGTRLTVV.

This clonotype was observed a few times. The junction departs from germline at one end; a sequencing error may be responsible. V and J are TRBV28 and TRBJ2-5; D gene ambiguous. In germline, CDR1 is MDHEN, CDR2 SYDVKM. The CDR3 is 14 residues long. For the CDR3, the DNA is TGTGCCAGCAGTCGGATGTCGCGCCAAGAGACCCAGTGCTTC. Translated, it gives CASSRMSRQETQCF. The variable domain in full, with the rest retrieved from reference TRBV28 and TRBJ2-5, is DVKVTQSSRYLVKRTGEKVFLECVQDMDHENMFWYRQDPGLGLRLIYFSYDVKMKEKGDIPEGYSVSREKKERFSLILESASTNQTSMYLCASSRMSRQETQCFGPGTRLLVL.

The chain has TRBV20-1 and TRBJ1-2; 7 positions agree with TRBD1. Germline V gene lookup returns CDR1 DFQATT and CDR2 SNEGSKA (reference sequence). There are 14 residues in the CDR3. V lost 5 bases, J lost 8 bases, and 14 bases stayed unmatched. CDR3 protein: CSAEDRDDMWGYTF. CDR3 DNA: TGCAGTGCTGAAGACAGGGACGACATGTGGGGCTACACCTTC.

A single count supports this clonotype. CDR3 protein: CASSTTSGRAPDTQYF. The CDR3, as DNA: TGTGCCAGTAGTACCACTAGCGGGAGGGCCCCAGATACGCAGTATTTT. The chain has TRBV19 and TRBJ2-3, with TRBD2 matching 13 bases. The V and J ends lost 4 bases and 4 bases, in that order; junction bases with no gene match: 5. The CDR3 length is 16 residues. Germline V gene data show CDR1 as LNHDA and CDR2 as SQIVND (reference sequence).

This chain links TRBV11-2 with TRBJ2-1, with D tentatively TRBD2 (5 bases). This CDR3 has 12 amino acids. V shed 5 bases and J shed 13 bases, with 15 bases lying between them. CDR1 and CDR2 (germline): SGHAT, FQNNGV. The CDR3 coding sequence is TGTGCCAGCAGCATAGGGAGCGGCGGACAGTTCTTC. It yields the protein CASSIGSGGQFF. Drawing the rest from reference TRBV11-2 and TRBJ2-1, the complete variable domain is EAGVAQSPRYKIIEKRQSVAFWCNPISGHATLYWYQQILGQGPKLLIQFQNNGVVDDSQLPKDRFSAERLKGVDSTLKIQPAKLEDSAVYLCASSIGSGGQFFGPGTRLTVL.

The chain has TRBV11-1 and TRBJ2-7; the match to TRBD1 covers 9 bases. Looked up from germline, CDR1 is SGHAT and CDR2 is FQDESV (reference sequence). The CDR3 is made up of 12 amino acids. The CDR3 bases are TGTGTCAGAAGCGGACAGGGGCGCGAACAGTACTTC. Protein sequence: CVRSGQGREQYF.

A note on this clonotype: Germline is not matched at one junction end, which may reflect a read error. The chain uses TRBV20-1 and TRBJ2-3; 15 nucleotides line up with TRBD2. This CDR3 region has 20 residues. CDR1 is DFQATT, CDR2 SNEGSKA, per germline (reference sequence). CDR3 residues: CSASRPGLAGGPYSTDKQYF. The CDR3 DNA reads TGCAGTGCTAGTCGCCCCGGACTAGCGGGAGGGCCGTATAGCACAGATAAGCAGTATTTT.

Note on this clonotype: At one boundary the junction diverges from the germline segment, which might be a read error. In nucleotides, the CDR3 is TGTAGTGCTAAAGGACAGACTGACTACAAGCAGTACTTC. This codes for CSAKGQTDYKQYF. The J gene is TRBJ2-7, the V gene TRBV20-1; D is possibly TRBD1 (6 bases). The CDR3 has 13 amino acids. Germline V CDR1 and CDR2: DFQATT, SNEGSKA (reference sequence).

In the case of this clonotype: A much larger clone lies a single base off, so this may be a read error. The chain links TRBV2 to TRBJ2-3, with TRBD2 identical over 7 bases. V trimming: 6 bases; J trimming: 5 bases; junction bases outside the gene matches: 14. The CDR3 totals 16 residues. Germline CDR1 reads SNHLY; CDR2 reads FYNNEI. CDR3 coding DNA: TGTGCCAGCAGCCAACGAGGGAGGGCCGGGGAAGATACGCAGTATTTT. Translated: CASSQRGRAGEDTQYF.

The V call is TRBV29-1, the J call TRBJ2-1, with D possibly TRBD2 on 6 matching bases. The germline V and J ends were trimmed by 7 bases and 13 bases, with 23 bases remaining between them. Germline V CDR1 and CDR2: SQVTM, ANQGSEA. CDR3 size: 13 residues. In DNA, the CDR3 is TGCAGCGAAAATCCGGGACTGACTTCTGAACAGTTCTTC. Protein product: CSENPGLTSEQFF.

This clonotype appeared once. The chain is built from TRBV4-2 and TRBJ2-5, with D maybe TRBD1 (5 bases). The germline V gene has CDR1 LGHNA and CDR2 YNFKEQ. The CDR3 consists of 14 residues. Trimming took 0 bases from V and 6 from J, leaving 11 bases between them. The CDR3: CASSQEQGWKTQYF. For the CDR3, the DNA is TGTGCCAGCAGCCAAGAGCAGGGCTGGAAGACCCAGTACTTC.

This clonotype was seen more than once but under ten times. The chain joins TRBV20-1 to TRBJ2-7; 9 nucleotides align to TRBD1. The ends lost 6 bases at V and 4 bases at J; junction bases unmatched: 4. CDR3 length equals 12 residues. Germline lookup yields CDR1 DFQATT and CDR2 SNEGSKA (reference sequence). The CDR3 sequence: CSARQGEYEQYF. The CDR3 DNA is TGCAGTGCGCGACAGGGGGAGTACGAGCAGTACTTC.

As concerns this clonotype: Lacking the conserved final phenylalanine or tryptophan, this CDR3 likely reflects a read error. The CDR3 bases are TGCAATGCTATGACGGGACTGAAGGCAGAAACCGGGGAGCTGTTTTCT. Translating it yields CNAMTGLKAETGELFS. The chain joins TRBV20-1 to TRBJ2-2, with D maybe TRBD2 (6 bases). In germline, CDR1 is DFQATT, CDR2 SNEGSKA (reference sequence). The CDR3 is made up of 16 amino acids.

A single count supports this clonotype. The V and J genes are TRBV11-3 and TRBJ2-3; no reliable D call. V was pared by 0 bases and J by 6 bases, with 7 bases between. This CDR3 is 13 amino acids long. Germline assignment: CDR1 SGHNT and CDR2 YENEEA. In DNA form, the CDR3 reads TGTGCCAGCAGCTTAGAGACCTCGGATACGCAGTATTTT. Protein sequence: CASSLETSDTQYF.